Listed below are T cell receptor beta chains from one sample, sequenced in a study of blood T cell repertoires in COVID-19. Profiling relied on immunoSEQ multiplex PCR, and the TCRdb table lists in-frame clones only, not all of them. Of roughly 43,000 clones in the sample, roughly 88% are singletons; the top ten hold 3% to 4%. Material for sequencing was peripheral blood. Every receptor here comes from a human donor in a cohort sampled during active COVID-19. Each CDR3 is given with its conserved first and last residue. D genes are given only for firm matches. Expanded clones get a size class; other rows say once, few or many, or leave the size out.

>TRBJ2-6|-|-|TRBV5-1
TGCGCCAGCTTATCTGGGGCCAACGTCCTGACTTTC
CASLSGANVLTF
>TRBJ2-1|-|-|TRBV3-1/TRBV3-2
TGTGCCAGCAGCCAAGCCGTTAATGAGCAGTTCTTC
CASSQAVNEQFF
>TRBJ1-1|once|-|TRBV29-1
TGCAGCGTTGATGCCGGTTGGGCGATGAACACTGAAGCTTTCTTT
CSVDAGWAMNTEAFF
>TRBJ2-3|few|TRBD2|TRBV28
TGTGCCAGCAGTCCGAGGGGACTAGCGGTCCCAGATACGCAGTATTTT
CASSPRGLAVPDTQYF
>TRBJ2-5|-|TRBD1|TRBV18
TGTGCCAGCTCACCTACGTCCACAGGGGTTTTTGCAGAGACCCAGTACTTC
CASSPTSTGVFAETQYF
>TRBJ2-2|-|-|TRBV6-5
TGTGCCAGCAGTTACGGGGTGCGGGGAACCGGGGAGCTGTTTTTT
CASSYGVRGTGELFF
>TRBJ1-1|-|-|TRBV6-2/TRBV6-3
TGTGCCAGCAGTTACCCAGGGGCAACTGAAGCTTTCTTT
CASSYPGATEAFF
>TRBJ2-3|-|TRBD2|TRBV28
TGTGCCAGCAGTTTAGGAGGACTAGCGGGGATAACAGATACGCAGTATTTT
CASSLGGLAGITDTQYF
>TRBJ1-2|-|TRBD1|TRBV28
TGTGCCAGCAGTCCACGACAGGGACACTATGGCTACACCTTC
CASSPRQGHYGYTF
>TRBJ2-1|-|TRBD2|TRBV27
TGTGCCAGCAGTTTATCGCTAGCGGGAGAAAGTGAGCAGTTCTTC
CASSLSLAGESEQFF
>TRBJ1-2|-|-|TRBV21-1
TGTGCCAGCAGCCAAAATAAAAAGGAACGGGGTCTTAGAACCAACTATGGCTACACCTTC
CASSQNKKERGLRTNYGYTF
>TRBJ2-2|-|-|TRBV4-2
TGTGCCAGCAGCCTAGACAGGCCCGCGAACACCGGGGAGCTGTTTTTT
CASSLDRPANTGELFF
>TRBJ2-3|-|TRBD1|TRBV4-3
TGCGCCAGCAGCCCCCGGGACAGGACAGATACGCAGTATTTT
CASSPRDRTDTQYF
>TRBJ2-3|-|-|TRBV3-1/TRBV3-2
TGTGCCAGCAGCCAACCCCCTATCACAGATACGCAGTATTTT
CASSQPPITDTQYF
>TRBJ1-1|-|TRBD1|TRBV4-1
TGCGCCAGCAGCCAATCGGCCGGGACAGGCTCGGTAGTGGTCTTT
CASSQSAGTGSVVVF
>TRBJ1-1|-|TRBD1|TRBV5-1
TGCGCCAGCAGCTTGAGGGGGCTGCGCACTGAAGCTTTCTTT
CASSLRGLRTEAFF
>TRBJ1-1|-|-|TRBV18
TGTGCCAGCTCACCACCAGGGGGTACTGAAGCTTTCTTT
CASSPPGGTEAFF
>TRBJ2-7|-|TRBD2|TRBV9
TGTGCCAGCAGCGTAGCTGGAGCGGGAGGGTCCTACGAGCAGTACTTC
CASSVAGAGGSYEQYF
>TRBJ2-7|-|TRBD1|TRBV28
TGTGCCAGCAGTTTAGACAGGGGGCAAGAGGGATACGAGCAGTACTTC
CASSLDRGQEGYEQYF
>TRBJ2-2|-|-|TRBV11-2
TGTGCCAGCAGCCCTACCGGGGAGCTGTTTTTT
CASSPTGELFF
>TRBJ2-5|-|TRBD1|TRBV6-5
TGTGCCAGCAGTTACTCCGGGACAGGGGTTCGGGAGACCCAGTACTTC
CASSYSGTGVRETQYF
>TRBJ2-2|-|-|TRBV6-4
TGTGCCAGCAGTTCGGGAGACACCGGGGAGCTGTTTTTT
CASSSGDTGELFF
>TRBJ2-7|-|-|TRBV7-9
TGTGCCAGCAGCTTTAATGGAGGGCCATTCTACGAGCAGTACTTC
CASSFNGGPFYEQYF
>TRBJ1-6|-|-|TRBV19
TGTGCCAGTAGTATGGGGGGTCTCAGTTCACCCCTCCACTTT
CASSMGGLSSPLHF
>TRBJ2-7|few|TRBD2|TRBV7-9
TGTGCCAGCAGCTCTAGCGGGAGGCCCGAGCAGTACTTC
CASSSSGRPEQYF
>TRBJ1-4|-|TRBD1|TRBV29-1
TGCAGCGTGTTTCATTCCGGGACAGACGAAAAACTGTTTTTT
CSVFHSGTDEKLFF
>TRBJ2-2|-|TRBD2|TRBV3-1/TRBV3-2
TGTGCCAGCAGCCGAGGGACTAGCGGGCGGAACACCGGGGAGCTGTTTTTT
CASSRGTSGRNTGELFF
>TRBJ1-6|-|-|TRBV2
TGTGCCAGCAGTAGTACAGAGAATAATTCACCCCTCCACTTT
CASSSTENNSPLHF
>TRBJ2-3|once|TRBD2|TRBV19
TGTGCCAGTAGTATGCGCGGGAGTGACACAGATACGCAGTATTTT
CASSMRGSDTDTQYF
>TRBJ1-2|-|TRBD1|TRBV28
TGTGCCAGCAGTTTCGGACAGGCCCGAAACTATGGCTACACCTTC
CASSFGQARNYGYTF
>TRBJ2-4|-|-|TRBV6-1
TGTGCCAGCAGTGAAGGAGGTCTCTACAAAAACATTCAGTACTTC
CASSEGGLYKNIQYF
>TRBJ2-1|-|-|TRBV6-5
TGTGCCAGCGGGGACTCTTTCTCCTACAATGAGCAGTTCTTC
CASGDSFSYNEQFF
>TRBJ1-3|once|TRBD1|TRBV28
TGTGCCAGCAGCCCAGAGACAGGGTCCGGAAACACCATATATTTT
CASSPETGSGNTIYF
>TRBJ2-7|-|TRBD1|TRBV13
TGTGCCAGCAGCTCGTCACGACAGGGGAACTACGAGCAGTACTTC
CASSSSRQGNYEQYF
>TRBJ1-1|-|-|TRBV5-1
TGCGCCAGCAGCTTGAACCCGGGTAAAGCTCAAGCTTTCTTT
CASSLNPGKAQAFF
>TRBJ1-5|-|-|TRBV6-6
TGTGCCAGCAGTTTTCCGGAGAGCAATCAGCCCCAGCATTTT
CASSFPESNQPQHF
>TRBJ2-7|-|TRBD1|TRBV6-2/TRBV6-3
TGTGCCAGCAGTCCCTCCGGGACAGGTCGATCCTACGAGCAGTACTTC
CASSPSGTGRSYEQYF
>TRBJ1-5|-|-|TRBV24-1
TGTGCCACCAGTGATCCAGGGACGGGGGACCCATGGGCCCAGCATTTT
CATSDPGTGDPWAQHF
>TRBJ2-1|-|TRBD2|TRBV7-2
TGTGCCAGCAGCCCCGGGACTAGCGGGACGAATGGGTTCTTC
CASSPGTSGTNGFF
>TRBJ1-5|-|TRBD1|TRBV6-5
TGTGCCAGCAGCAAGGACAGGGGGGTTGGTCAGCCCCAGCATTTT
CASSKDRGVGQPQHF
>TRBJ2-2|-|-|TRBV27
TGTGCCAGCAGCTACGGACTACTCGCCCCCGGGGAGCTGTTTTTT
CASSYGLLAPGELFF
>TRBJ2-4|-|-|TRBV28
TGTGCCGCGCCCGGGACACCCCTTAACATTCAGTACTTC
CAAPGTPLNIQYF
>TRBJ1-6|-|-|TRBV27
TGTGCCAGCAGTTTATCTACAGGAACCTCACCCCTCCACTTT
CASSLSTGTSPLHF
>TRBJ1-6|-|TRBD1|TRBV7-3
TGTGCCAGCAGCTTAAACAGGGGCGATAATTCACCCCTCCACTTT
CASSLNRGDNSPLHF
>TRBJ2-4|once|TRBD1|TRBV6-6
TGTGCCAGCAGTTACGGGCAGGGGGCGGGCATTCAGTACTTC
CASSYGQGAGIQYF
>TRBJ1-2|-|-|TRBV5-1
TGCGCCAGCAGCCCGACAGCTCTCAACAACTATGGCTACACCTTC
CASSPTALNNYGYTF
>TRBJ2-7|-|TRBD2|TRBV2
TGTGCCAGCATCCGAGGACTAGCGGGGGTATACGAGCAGTACTTC
CASIRGLAGVYEQYF
>TRBJ1-1|-|-|TRBV19
TGTGCCAGTAGTTACAGCACTGAAGCTTTCTTT
CASSYSTEAFF
>TRBJ2-3|-|TRBD2|TRBV19
TGTGCCAGTAGTTCCGGACTAGCGCGAGATACGCAGTATTTT
CASSSGLARDTQYF
>TRBJ2-7|-|TRBD2|TRBV6-2/TRBV6-3
TGTGCCAGCACCCCCGGGGGGGTGGTTGAGCAGTACTTC
CASTPGGVVEQYF
>TRBJ2-5|-|TRBD1|TRBV11-2
TGTGCCAGCAGCCGAGGACAGGGTAGTTCAGAGACCCAGTACTTC
CASSRGQGSSETQYF
>TRBJ1-4|once|-|TRBV9
TGTGCCAGCAGCTCCGACCGGGGGTCCCGTGAAAAACTGTTTTTT
CASSSDRGSREKLFF
>TRBJ1-5|-|TRBD1|TRBV6-2/TRBV6-3
TGTGCCAGCAGTGCGACAGGGATTGGCAATCAGCCCCAGCATTTT
CASSATGIGNQPQHF
>TRBJ2-5|-|TRBD1|TRBV25-1
TGTGCCAGCAGTCCGGGACAGGGTAGTTCCGAGACCCAGTACTTC
CASSPGQGSSETQYF
>TRBJ2-3|-|TRBD2|TRBV7-3
TGTGCCAGCAGCTTAAGCGGGGGGACAGATACGCAGTATTTT
CASSLSGGTDTQYF
>TRBJ2-5|-|TRBD1|TRBV18
TGTGCCAGCTCACAAGGGACAGGGACGGGAGAGACCCAGTACTTC
CASSQGTGTGETQYF